These 8 T cell receptor beta chains share one sample of origin, sequenced in a study of blood T cells in healthy people across ages. Using a J-beta primer mix together with a sample-barcoded 5' primer, a second PCR was run for about 7 to 12 cycles. One entry per CDR3 protein, called by TCRdb with MiXCR from the 5' RACE reads. The sample holds about 1 million distinct CDR3 sequences, around 43% seen once. The sequencing sample was made of blood. Receptors originate from a woman in her sixties or seventies in good health.

Comments on this clonotype: The junction does not match germline at one end; this may be a read error. The chain links TRBV12-3 or TRBV12-4 to TRBJ2-3; D may be TRBD2 (5 bases). This CDR3 is built from 13 residues. The CDR3 DNA sequence: TGTGCCAGCAGCAGAGGGAAAGCAGATGCGCAGTATTTT. Protein product: CASSRGKADAQYF.

The chain recombines TRBV12-3 or TRBV12-4 with TRBJ1-2, with D maybe TRBD1 (6 bases). Deletions cut 6 bases from V and 3 bases from J, with 14 bases between. There are 14 residues in the CDR3. CDR3 coding DNA: TGTGCCAGCAGCCGGGCAGGGGCGGACTATGGCTACACCTTC. Encoded protein: CASSRAGADYGYTF.

Points on this clonotype: This may be a read error, as it is one base from a much larger clone. The J gene is TRBJ2-5, the V gene TRBV10-3, with a possible D match to TRBD2 (6 bases). This CDR3 spans 15 amino acids. V was clipped by 6 bases and J by 7 bases, with 21 bases between them. Per the germline V gene, CDR1 is ENHRY and CDR2 is SYGVKD. This chain's CDR3 is CAIRNREGGLATQYF. CDR3 DNA: TGTGCCATCAGGAATCGTGAGGGAGGTTTGGCGACCCAGTACTTC.

The genes are TRBV29-1 and TRBJ1-1; D unclear. CDR1 SQVTM and CDR2 ANQGSEA come from the germline V gene. This CDR3 region has 12 residues. V lost 7 bases and J 1 base, leaving 10 bases between the germline ends. Here the CDR3 DNA reads TGCAGCGGTCAGGAGACGAACACTGAAGCTTTCTTT. Residues: CSGQETNTEAFF. Drawing the rest from reference TRBV29-1 and TRBJ1-1, the complete variable domain is SAVISQKPSRDICQRGTSLTIQCQVDSQVTMMFWYRQQPGQSLTLIATANQGSEATYESGFVIDKFPISRPNLTFSTLTVSNMSPEDSSIYLCSGQETNTEAFFGQGTRLTVV.

J is TRBJ2-7 and V is TRBV4-1; D call uncertain. This CDR3 region has 13 residues. V lost 2 bases, J lost 7 bases, and 12 bases lay in between. Germline loops: CDR1 MGHRA, CDR2 YSYEKL. Written as DNA, the CDR3 is TGCGCCAGCAGCCAACTGTCTTCGTGGGAGCAGTACTTC. Translating it yields CASSQLSSWEQYF.

The chain joins TRBV28 to TRBJ2-1; 8 nucleotides agree with TRBD1. The CDR3 totals 13 residues. Trimming cost V 8 bases and J 6 bases; bases outside gene matches: 6. Germline V gene sequence: CDR1 MDHEN, CDR2 SYDVKM. CDR3 region: CASWDRLTNEQFF. CDR3 nucleotide sequence: TGTGCCAGCTGGGACAGGCTAACCAATGAGCAGTTCTTC. The whole variable domain, filled in from reference TRBV28 and TRBJ2-1, reads DVKVTQSSRYLVKRTGEKVFLECVQDMDHENMFWYRQDPGLGLRLIYFSYDVKMKEKGDIPEGYSVSREKKERFSLILESASTNQTSMYLCASWDRLTNEQFFGPGTRLTVL.

This clonotype was recorded a few times. The chain carries TRBV19 and TRBJ2-5, with D perhaps matching TRBD1 (6 bases). The ends were cut back, 3 bases at V and 0 bases at J, with 11 bases in the middle. The germline CDR1 and CDR2 sequences are LNHDA and SQIVND (reference sequence). This CDR3 has 15 residues. Here the CDR3 reads CASSMLDRHQETQYF. Written as DNA, the CDR3 is TGTGCCAGTAGTATGTTGGACAGACACCAAGAGACCCAGTACTTC.

This sequence joins TRBV14 and TRBJ2-1; 9 bases are a match to TRBD2. Trimming at V came to 1 base and at J to 6 bases, leaving 4 bases not matched to a gene. The CDR3 runs to 15 residues. CDR1 is SGHDN and CDR2 is FVKESK in the germline V gene. This chain's CDR3 is CASSQVGLAVNEQFF. Written as DNA, the CDR3 is TGTGCCAGCAGCCAAGTGGGACTAGCAGTCAATGAGCAGTTCTTC. Full variable domain (outside the CDR3, taken from reference TRBV14 and TRBJ2-1): EAGVTQFPSHSVIEKGQTVTLRCDPISGHDNLYWYRRVMGKEIKFLLHFVKESKQDESGMPNNRFLAERTGGTYSTLKVQPAELEDSGVYFCASSQVGLAVNEQFFGPGTRLTVL.